This TCR beta chain comes out of a study of blood T cell repertoires in COVID-19. The CDR3 is made up of 14 amino acids. Germline V gives CDR1 MNHNY, CDR2 SVGAGI (reference sequence). Trimming stripped 2 bases from V and 1 base from J, with 8 bases between. Sequencing used immunoSEQ multiplex PCR; TCRdb keeps in-frame clones, though not all of them. The sample holds about 150,000 clones, 85% to 90% seen once. Specimen: peripheral blood. J is TRBJ2-5 and V is TRBV6-6, with D possibly TRBD2 on 6 matching bases. This clonotype originated in a woman between 55 and 75 years old with active COVID-19. CDR3 nucleotide sequence: TGTGCCAGCAGTTACCCGGGACTCCAAGAGACCCAGTACTTC. This codes for CASSYPGLQETQYF.